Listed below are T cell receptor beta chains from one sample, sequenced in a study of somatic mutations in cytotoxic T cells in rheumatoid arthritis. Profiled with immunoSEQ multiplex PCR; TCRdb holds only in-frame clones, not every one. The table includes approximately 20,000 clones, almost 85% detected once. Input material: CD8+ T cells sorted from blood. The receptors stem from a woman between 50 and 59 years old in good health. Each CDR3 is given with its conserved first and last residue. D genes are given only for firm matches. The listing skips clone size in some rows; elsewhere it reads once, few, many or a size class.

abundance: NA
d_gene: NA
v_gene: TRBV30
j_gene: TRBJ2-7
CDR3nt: TGTGCCAGAGCACAGGGATACGAGCAGTACTTC
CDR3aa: CARAQGYEQYF

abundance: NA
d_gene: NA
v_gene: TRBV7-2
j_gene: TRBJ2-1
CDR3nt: TGTGCCAGCAGCCACGCTGGGGGAGCCTACAATGAGCAGTTCTTC
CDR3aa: CASSHAGGAYNEQFF

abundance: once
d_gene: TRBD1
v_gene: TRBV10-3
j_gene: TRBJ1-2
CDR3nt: TGTGCCATCAGTGAGAGTCCGGACAGGAGTCCTAACTATGGCTACACCTTC
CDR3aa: CAISESPDRSPNYGYTF

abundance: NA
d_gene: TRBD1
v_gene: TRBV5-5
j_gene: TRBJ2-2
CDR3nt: TGTGCCAGCAGCTTCGCGACAGGGGGCACCGGGGAGCTGTTTTTT
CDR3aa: CASSFATGGTGELFF

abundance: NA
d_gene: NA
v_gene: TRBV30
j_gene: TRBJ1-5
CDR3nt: TGTGCCTGGAGTGACAGGGGCAATCAGCCCCAGCATTTT
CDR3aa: CAWSDRGNQPQHF

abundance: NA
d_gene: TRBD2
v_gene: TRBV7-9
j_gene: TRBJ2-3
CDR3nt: TGTGCCAGCAGCTTAGCCGGGGGGGCCGTGGATACGCAGTATTTT
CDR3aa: CASSLAGGAVDTQYF

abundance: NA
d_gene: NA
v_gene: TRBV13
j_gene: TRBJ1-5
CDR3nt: TGTGCCAGCAGCCTAGGTGGCAGTAGCAATCAGCCCCAGCATTTT
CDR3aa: CASSLGGSSNQPQHF

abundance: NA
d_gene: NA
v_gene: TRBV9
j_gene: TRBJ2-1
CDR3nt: TGTGCCAGCAGCGGACCGGGGGTCACCTACAATGAGCAGTTCTTC
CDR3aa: CASSGPGVTYNEQFF

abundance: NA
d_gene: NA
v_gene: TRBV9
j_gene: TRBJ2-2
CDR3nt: TGTGCCAGCAGCGGGCGGGTAACCGGGGAGCTGTTTTTT
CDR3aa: CASSGRVTGELFF

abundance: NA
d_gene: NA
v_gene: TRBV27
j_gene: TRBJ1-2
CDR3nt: TGTGCCAGCATGTTGAGAACAGGGTTCGGCTACACCTTC
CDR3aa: CASMLRTGFGYTF

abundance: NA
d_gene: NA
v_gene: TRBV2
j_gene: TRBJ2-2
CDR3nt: TGTGCCAGCAGTGGGACTTACACCGGGGAGCTGTTTTTT
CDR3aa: CASSGTYTGELFF

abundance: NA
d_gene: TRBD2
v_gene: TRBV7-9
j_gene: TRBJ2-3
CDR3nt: TGTGCCAGCAGCCTTCAGACTAGCGGGAGGCCAAGCACAGATACGCAGTATTTT
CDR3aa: CASSLQTSGRPSTDTQYF

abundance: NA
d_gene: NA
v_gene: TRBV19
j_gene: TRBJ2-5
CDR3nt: TGTGCCAGTAGTATGTCCGGGAACCAAGAGACCCAGTACTTC
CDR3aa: CASSMSGNQETQYF

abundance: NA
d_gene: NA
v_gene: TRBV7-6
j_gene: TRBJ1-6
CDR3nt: TGTGCCAGCAGCGCCGTGCAGCGGTCACCCCTCCACTTT
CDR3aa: CASSAVQRSPLHF

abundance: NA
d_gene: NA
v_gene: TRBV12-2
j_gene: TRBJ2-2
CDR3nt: TGTGCAAGTCGCGGAGAGACAGGTATTGGGGAGCTGTTTTTT
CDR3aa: CASRGETGIGELFF

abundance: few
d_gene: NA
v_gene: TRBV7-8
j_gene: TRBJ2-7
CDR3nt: TGTGCCAGCAGCCCCCACTCCTACGAGCAGTACTTC
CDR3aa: CASSPHSYEQYF

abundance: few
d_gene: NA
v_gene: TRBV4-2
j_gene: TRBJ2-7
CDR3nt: TGTGCCAGCAGCCAAGAAGCGGGACAGGCTAGCTACGAGCAGTACTTC
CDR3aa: CASSQEAGQASYEQYF

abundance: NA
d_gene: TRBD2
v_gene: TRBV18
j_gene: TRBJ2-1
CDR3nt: TGTGCCAGCTCACTCCCACTAGCGGGAGGCGCCCCCGCGGGCAATGAGCAGTTCTTC
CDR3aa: CASSLPLAGGAPAGNEQFF

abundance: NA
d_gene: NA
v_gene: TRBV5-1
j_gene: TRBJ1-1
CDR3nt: TGCGCCAGCAGCTTGGTGGGGGGAAACACTGAAGCTTTCTTT
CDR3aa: CASSLVGGNTEAFF

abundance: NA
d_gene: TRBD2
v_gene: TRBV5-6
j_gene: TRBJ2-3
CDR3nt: TGTGCCAGCAGCTTGGGACTAGCGACAGATACGCAGTATTTT
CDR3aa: CASSLGLATDTQYF

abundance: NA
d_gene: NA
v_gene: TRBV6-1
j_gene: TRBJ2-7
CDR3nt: TGTGCCAGCAAAAATGGCGTTACCTACGAGCAGTACTTC
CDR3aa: CASKNGVTYEQYF

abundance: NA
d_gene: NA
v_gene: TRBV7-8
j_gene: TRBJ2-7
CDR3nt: TGTGCCAGCAGCTTAGCCAGGACCGGCTCCTACGAGCAGTACTTC
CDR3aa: CASSLARTGSYEQYF

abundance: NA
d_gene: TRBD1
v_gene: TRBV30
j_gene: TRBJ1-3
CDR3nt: TGTGCCTGGAGTTTGGACAGGGATTACACCATATATTTT
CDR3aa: CAWSLDRDYTIYF

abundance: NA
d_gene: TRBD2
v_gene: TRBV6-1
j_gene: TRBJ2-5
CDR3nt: TGTGCCAGCAGTCCAAGGACTAGCGGAGGGGAGACCCAGTACTTC
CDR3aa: CASSPRTSGGETQYF

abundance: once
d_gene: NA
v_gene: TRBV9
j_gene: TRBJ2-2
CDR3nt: TGTGCCAGCAGCCTTTCGGGACGAAACGGGGAGCTGTTTTTT
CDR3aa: CASSLSGRNGELFF

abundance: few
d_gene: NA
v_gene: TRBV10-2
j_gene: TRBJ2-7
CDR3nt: TGCGCCAGCAGTGAGTCGTGGGGCCCGTACGAGCAGTACTTC
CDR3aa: CASSESWGPYEQYF

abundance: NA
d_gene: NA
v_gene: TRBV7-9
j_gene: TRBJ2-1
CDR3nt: TGTGCCAGCAGCTCCAAGTCCTATGAGCAGTTCTTC
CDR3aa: CASSSKSYEQFF

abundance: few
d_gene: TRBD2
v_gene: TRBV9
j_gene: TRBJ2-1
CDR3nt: TGTGCCAGCAGCGCACCCGGAGGCGGGGGTTATTCGATGGATGAGCAGTTCTTC
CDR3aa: CASSAPGGGGYSMDEQFF

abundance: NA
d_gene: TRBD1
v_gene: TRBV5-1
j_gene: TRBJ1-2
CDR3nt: TGCGCCAGCAGCCCTCAGACAGGGAGGGAGGGAGAAGGCTACACCTTC
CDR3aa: CASSPQTGREGEGYTF

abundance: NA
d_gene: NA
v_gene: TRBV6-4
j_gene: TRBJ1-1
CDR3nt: TGTGCCAGCAGTGCACAGGTGAACACTGAAGCTTTCTTT
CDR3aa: CASSAQVNTEAFF

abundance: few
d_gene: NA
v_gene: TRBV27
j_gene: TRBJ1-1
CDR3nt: TGTGCCAGCAGTTTGTCCGGGCCCGTCGAAGCTTTCTTT
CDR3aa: CASSLSGPVEAFF

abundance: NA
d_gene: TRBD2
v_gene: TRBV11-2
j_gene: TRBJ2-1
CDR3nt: TGTGCCAGCAGCTCTAGCGGGGGGGCATACAATGAGCAGTTCTTC
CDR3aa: CASSSSGGAYNEQFF